This record looks at one T cell receptor beta chain sequence and its context. Germline V gene data show CDR1 as SGDLS and CDR2 as YYNGEE. Trimming took 7 bases from V and 7 from J; bases not matched to a gene: 4. The CDR3 runs to 12 residues. These data come from a study of blood T cell repertoires in COVID-19. Original processing methods: Estimated nucleated cell counts came from reference gene primer amplification. Assay used: immunoSEQ multiplex PCR; TCRdb lists only in-frame clones, some missing. D and trimming were read from the DNA, whereas the V and J calls and clone size are those reported in that table. This repertoire shows about 270,000 clones, about nine tenths found once; its top ten account for around 8.8%.

This chain joins TRBV9 and TRBJ2-7; the match to TRBD1 covers 11 bases. This clonotype was sampled from a man aged 35 to 55 with active or convalescent COVID-19. Sequencing was done on a sample of peripheral blood. The CDR3 DNA sequence: TGTGCCAGCGGACAGGGGGCAGAAGAGCAGTACTTC. It codes for CASGQGAEEQYF.